Listed here are 22 T cell receptor beta chains from one sample, sequenced in a study of blood T cell repertoires in COVID-19 (TCRdb year 2020). The library was obtained by the immunoSEQ multiplex PCR assay. This immuneACCESS table, as held by TCRdb, lists in-frame sequences with V and J called but not all clones. Of the missing ones, under half trace to an unresolved V gene in checked studies; the others have no known cause. For this sample the table gives around 370,000 clones, of which roughly 90% were detected only once. The ten largest clones represent around 6.6% of the sample. The sequencing sample was made of peripheral blood. These TCRs come from a woman in her 70s with COVID-19, enrolled during active disease.

The gene calls are TRBV5-1 and TRBJ2-1; TRBD2 matches at 11 bases. Trimming cost V 1 base and J 8 bases; bases outside gene matches: 5. Germline-derived CDR1 and CDR2 are SGHRS and YFSETQ. The CDR3 runs 15 residues. Here the CDR3 DNA reads TGCGCCAGCAGCTTGTCGCTAGCGGGGGGCTATGAGCAGTTCTTC. This sequence encodes CASSLSLAGGYEQFF. Supplemented by reference TRBV5-1 and TRBJ2-1, the full variable domain reads KAGVTQTPRYLIKTRGQQVTLSCSPISGHRSVSWYQQTPGQGLQFLFEYFSETQRNKGNFPGRFSGRQFSNSRSEMNVSTLELGDSALYLCASSLSLAGGYEQFFGPGTRLTVL.

The chain has TRBV6-1 and TRBJ1-6; D ambiguous. V lost 3 bases and J 5 bases, leaving 8 bases between the germline ends. The germline V gene has CDR1 MNHNS and CDR2 SASEGT. This CDR3 has 14 residues. The CDR3 spells CASSDRPHNSPLHF. The CDR3 region has the DNA TGTGCCAGCAGTGACAGGCCTCATAATTCACCCCTCCACTTT.

This clone was recorded a few times. This sequence joins TRBV6-1 and TRBJ1-2, with no clear D. In germline, CDR1 is MNHNS, CDR2 SASEGT. V lost 3 bases and J 7 bases, leaving 9 bases between the germline ends. CDR3 length equals 12 residues. Written as DNA, the CDR3 is TGTGCCAGCAGTGAGGGCGTCCTTGGCTACACCTTC. Translating gives CASSEGVLGYTF.

This chain joins TRBV12-5 and TRBJ2-7, with TRBD1 as a possible D gene (6 bases). Trimming pared 1 base from V and 2 bases from J, leaving 15 bases between. Germline CDR1 reads LGHNT; CDR2 reads FRNRAP. The CDR3 runs to 16 residues. The CDR3 region has the DNA TGTGCTAGTGGTTTGGCCGTGGGGCAGGGGACCTACGAGCAGTACTTC. Amino acid sequence: CASGLAVGQGTYEQYF. Variable domain in full (rest from reference TRBV12-5 and TRBJ2-7): DARVTQTPRHKVTEMGQEVTMRCQPILGHNTVFWYRQTMMQGLELLAYFRNRAPLDDSGMPKDRFSAEMPDATLATLKIQPSEPRDSAVYFCASGLAVGQGTYEQYFGPGTRLTVT.

This clone was seen more than once but under ten times. The chain recombines TRBV18 with TRBJ2-7, with 9 bases matching TRBD1. The CDR3 totals 16 residues. J gave up 6 bases and V 3 bases, and 12 bases lay outside the gene matches. Germline assignment: CDR1 KGHSH and CDR2 LQKENI. CDR3 coding DNA: TGTGCCAGCTCACCGCCCTCGGACAGGGGTCAACGCGAGCAGTACTTC. Translated: CASSPPSDRGQREQYF.

This chain uses TRBV5-6 with TRBJ1-6; D gene ambiguous. The V gene's germline CDR1 is SGHDT and CDR2 YYEEEE. Trimming shortened V by 4 bases and J by 14 bases, and 13 bases separated the two germline ends. The CDR3 loop spans 12 amino acids. The CDR3 DNA reads TGTGCCAGCAGCCACCCGAGCGGTGCCCTCCACTTT. It yields the protein CASSHPSGALHF.

V and J are TRBV30 and TRBJ2-3; D is undetermined. Germline assignment: CDR1 GTSNPN and CDR2 SVGIG (reference sequence). V lost 8 bases to trimming and J lost 0 bases, with 12 bases between them. This CDR3 is 13 amino acids long. The CDR3 is CARGGASTDTQYF. For the CDR3, the DNA is TGTGCCCGCGGCGGTGCCAGCACAGATACGCAGTATTTT. The variable domain in full, with the rest retrieved from reference TRBV30 and TRBJ2-3, is SQTIHQWPATLVQPVGSPLSLECTVEGTSNPNLYWYRQAAGRGLQLLFYSVGIGQISSEVPQNLSASRPQDRQFILSSKKLLLSDSGFYLCARGGASTDTQYFGPGTRLTVL.

The chain has TRBV23-1 and TRBJ1-2; perhaps TRBD1 as D (5 bases). TRBV23-1 is known as an ORF, though its function is uncertain. The V gene lost 11 bases and the J gene lost 8 bases, with 21 bases spanning the gap. This CDR3 has 13 residues. For the CDR3, the DNA is TGCGCCTGCCGGCTCAGGACAAGAGTCGGCTACACCTTC. It is translated as CACRLRTRVGYTF.

In its sample, this clone was seen a few times. This sequence joins TRBV19 and TRBJ1-2, with TRBD1 matching over 7 bases. Trimming at V came to 4 bases and at J to 5 bases, leaving 10 bases not matched to a gene. The CDR3 spans 15 residues. Germline values: CDR1 LNHDA, CDR2 SQIVND (reference sequence). CDR3 nucleotides: TGTGCCAGTAGTAACCATCCCGGGACAGAATATGGCTACACCTTC. This codes for CASSNHPGTEYGYTF.

This chain connects TRBV2 to TRBJ1-2; TRBD1 matches 8 bases. V trimming: 5 bases; J trimming: 8 bases; junction bases outside the gene matches: 4. From germline, CDR1 is SNHLY and CDR2 FYNNEI. The CDR3 is 12 residues long. The chain's CDR3 is CASSSGGRGYTF. As DNA, the CDR3 is TGTGCCAGCAGTTCAGGGGGCCGGGGCTACACCTTC.

This clone was seen just once. This chain connects TRBV20-1 to TRBJ2-7; the D is unclear. The CDR3 has 11 amino acids. Germline assignment: CDR1 DFQATT and CDR2 SNEGSKA (reference sequence). Trimming left V 3 bases short and J 3 bases short, with 6 bases between. In DNA, the CDR3 is TGCAGTGCTAGGGAGAACTACGAGCAGTACTTC. This sequence encodes CSARENYEQYF.

The rearrangement uses TRBV2 and TRBJ1-1; D remains unclear. Germline V gene lookup returns CDR1 SNHLY and CDR2 FYNNEI. This CDR3 comprises 15 residues. The ends were cut back, 7 bases at V and 4 bases at J, with 19 bases in the middle. CDR3: CASTMTWSGTTEAFF. Here the CDR3 DNA reads TGTGCCAGCACCATGACCTGGTCAGGTACCACTGAAGCTTTCTTT.

This clone has only a few counts. The chain carries TRBV11-2 and TRBJ2-3; perhaps TRBD1 as D (5 bases). Germline assignment: CDR1 SGHAT and CDR2 FQNNGV. The V and J ends lost 7 bases and 8 bases respectively, with 10 bases between them. The CDR3 length is 11 residues. DNA of the CDR3: TGTGCCAGCACGGCTAGGGGTACGCAGTATTTT. Its translation is CASTARGTQYF.

The gene calls are TRBV24-1 and TRBJ2-5, with TRBD1 matching 7 bases. The germline V gene encodes CDR1 KGHDR and CDR2 SFDVKD. Trimming at V came to 4 bases and at J to 6 bases, leaving 10 bases not matched to a gene. The CDR3 spans 15 residues. In DNA form, the CDR3 reads TGTGCCACCAGTGAGTCCGCGACAGGGCTGCAGACCCAGTACTTC. Translation: CATSESATGLQTQYF.

The CDR3 loop reads CASTGAYSSGANVLTF. CDR3 DNA: TGTGCCAGTACTGGGGCGTATTCCTCTGGGGCCAACGTCCTGACTTTC. The V gene is TRBV19, the J gene TRBJ2-6; the D gene is possibly TRBD1 (5 bases). The CDR3 loop spans 16 amino acids. In germline, CDR1 is LNHDA, CDR2 SQIVND (reference sequence). V dropped 7 bases and J dropped 0 bases, with 13 bases sitting between them.

The chain links TRBV12-3 or TRBV12-4 to TRBJ1-2, with 7 bases that match TRBD1. The CDR3 has 13 residues. V lost 1 base and J lost 7; bases outside the gene matches: 3. The CDR3 region is CASSLGSGGGYTF. CDR3 bases: TGTGCCAGCAGTTTAGGGTCAGGGGGTGGCTACACCTTC.

The chain recombines TRBV9 with TRBJ2-1; no reliable D call. The CDR3 has 14 residues. Germline V gene sequence: CDR1 SGDLS, CDR2 YYNGEE. Trimming took off 0 bases at V and 2 bases at J, with 6 bases between the two ends. The CDR3 reads CASSVDRTYNEQFF. CDR3 in DNA: TGTGCCAGCAGCGTAGACAGAACCTACAATGAGCAGTTCTTC.

In its sample, this clone was seen once. This sequence joins TRBV28 and TRBJ2-7, with TRBD1 identical over 10 bases. The CDR3 runs to 15 residues. Germline V lookup: CDR1 MDHEN, CDR2 SYDVKM. V shed 8 bases, J shed 1 base, and the junction held 8 bases outside the gene matches. CDR3 bases: TGTGCCAGCGCCGTACGGACAGGGGGGTCCTACGAGCAGTACTTC. It encodes CASAVRTGGSYEQYF. Complete variable domain (other parts from reference TRBV28 and TRBJ2-7): DVKVTQSSRYLVKRTGEKVFLECVQDMDHENMFWYRQDPGLGLRLIYFSYDVKMKEKGDIPEGYSVSREKKERFSLILESASTNQTSMYLCASAVRTGGSYEQYFGPGTRLTVT.

The chain has TRBV6-4 and TRBJ2-4; D gene ambiguous. V was trimmed by 2 bases and J by 0 bases, leaving 8 bases between them. The CDR3 runs to 15 residues. From germline, CDR1 is MRHNA and CDR2 SNTAGT. Written as DNA, the CDR3 is TGTGCCAGCAGTGACCAGTCCTTAGCCAAAAACATTCAGTACTTC. Protein product: CASSDQSLAKNIQYF.

The chain uses TRBV9 and TRBJ2-3, with a weak D call TRBD1 (5 bases). V lost 0 bases, J lost 4 bases, and 12 bases lay in between. The germline gives CDR1 SGDLS, CDR2 YYNGEE. The CDR3 has 15 amino acids. This chain's CDR3 is CASSVVPKGADTQYF. DNA of the CDR3: TGTGCCAGCAGCGTAGTACCTAAAGGGGCAGATACGCAGTATTTT.

The chain is built from TRBV9 and TRBJ2-2, with D possibly matching TRBD1 (6 bases). The CDR3 is 14 residues long. Germline V gene lookup returns CDR1 SGDLS and CDR2 YYNGEE. Trimming took 1 base from V and 7 from J, leaving 11 bases between them. This CDR3 reads CASSVTGQGGELFF. CDR3 in DNA: TGTGCCAGCAGCGTAACAGGGCAGGGCGGGGAGCTGTTTTTT. The variable domain in full, completed from reference TRBV9 and TRBJ2-2, reads DSGVTQTPKHLITATGQRVTLRCSPRSGDLSVYWYQQSLDQGLQFLIQYYNGEERAKGNILERFSAQQFPDLHSELNLSSLELGDSALYFCASSVTGQGGELFFGEGSRLTVL.

This clone was detected a few times. One end of the junction varies from germline; a read error may be responsible. V and J are TRBV24-1 and TRBJ1-1; TRBD1 matches at 8 bases. CDR3 size: 12 residues. The germline CDR1 and CDR2 sequences are KGHDR and SFDVKD. The chain's CDR3 is CATSDFGQGLVF. CDR3 nucleotide sequence: TGTGCCACCAGTGATTTTGGACAGGGCCTTGTCTTT.